Below, one TCR beta chain is given with its context. The record originates from a study of blood T cell repertoires in COVID-19. TCRdb keeps only in-frame clones here, not all; method: immunoSEQ multiplex PCR. The sample lists over 150,000 clones, 70% to 80% seen once, with approximately 13% in the top ten. Trimming shortened V by 0 bases and J by 6 bases, and 10 bases separated the two germline ends. Germline V gene sequence: CDR1 SGHNT, CDR2 YYREEE (reference sequence). The CDR3 has 14 amino acids. Sequenced material: peripheral blood. V usage is TRBV5-4 and J usage is TRBJ2-4; D gene ambiguous. The clonotype originates from a woman between 45 and 65 years old with acute or convalescent COVID-19. Here the CDR3 DNA reads TGTGCCAGCAGCTTGGGCGTTTCGAGAAACATTCAGTACTTC. It yields the protein CASSLGVSRNIQYF.